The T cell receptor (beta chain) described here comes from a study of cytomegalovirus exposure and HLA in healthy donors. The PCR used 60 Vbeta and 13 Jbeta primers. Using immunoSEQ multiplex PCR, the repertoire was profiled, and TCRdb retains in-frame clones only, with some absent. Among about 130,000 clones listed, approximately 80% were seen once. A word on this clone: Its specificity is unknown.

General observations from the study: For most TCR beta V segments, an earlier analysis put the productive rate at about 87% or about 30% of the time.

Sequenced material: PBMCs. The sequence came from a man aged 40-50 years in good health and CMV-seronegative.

DNA for the CDR3: TGTGCCAGCAGTCATGGGGACAGGGTCAGGGTTCAGCCCCAGCATTTT. It is translated as CASSHGDRVRVQPQHF. This chain connects TRBV2 to TRBJ1-5, with 9 bases identical to TRBD1. J was trimmed by 6 bases and V by 5 bases; bases with no gene match: 11. In germline, CDR1 is SNHLY, CDR2 FYNNEI. The CDR3 covers 16 residues.